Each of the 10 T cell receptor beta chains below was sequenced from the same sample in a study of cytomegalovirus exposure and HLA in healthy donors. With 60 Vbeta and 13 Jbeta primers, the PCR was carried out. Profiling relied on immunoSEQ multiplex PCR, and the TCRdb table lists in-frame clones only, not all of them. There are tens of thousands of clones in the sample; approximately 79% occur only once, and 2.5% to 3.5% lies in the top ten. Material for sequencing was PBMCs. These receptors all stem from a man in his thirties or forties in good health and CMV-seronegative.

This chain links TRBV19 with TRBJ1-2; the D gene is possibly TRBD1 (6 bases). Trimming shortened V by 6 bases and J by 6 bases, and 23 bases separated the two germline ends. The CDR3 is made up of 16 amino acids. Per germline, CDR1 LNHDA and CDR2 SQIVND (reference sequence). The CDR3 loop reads CASSTLGNRATHGYTF. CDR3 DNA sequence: TGTGCCAGTAGCACCTTGGGGAACAGGGCGACCCATGGCTACACCTTC.

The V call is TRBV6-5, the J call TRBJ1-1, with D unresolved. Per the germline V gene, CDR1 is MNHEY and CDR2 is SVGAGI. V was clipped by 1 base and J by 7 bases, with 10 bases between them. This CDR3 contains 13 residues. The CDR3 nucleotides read TGTGCCAGCAGTTACTTGGGAGGAGGTGAAGCTTTCTTT. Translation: CASSYLGGGEAFF.

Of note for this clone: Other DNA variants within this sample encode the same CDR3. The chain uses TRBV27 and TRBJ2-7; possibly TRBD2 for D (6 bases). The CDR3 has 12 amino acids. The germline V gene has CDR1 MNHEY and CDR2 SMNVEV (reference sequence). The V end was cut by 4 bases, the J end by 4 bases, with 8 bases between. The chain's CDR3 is CASSSGTYEQYF. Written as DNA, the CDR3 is TGTGCCAGCAGTTCCGGGACTTACGAGCAGTACTTC.

The CDR3 DNA reads as TGTGCCAGTCATGCCCCTGGCAGGTCCCATCAGCCCCAGCATTTT. Translated, it gives CASHAPGRSHQPQHF. The chain combines TRBV19 with TRBJ1-5; the D is unclear. The length of the CDR3 is 15 residues. V gave up 8 bases and J gave up 5 bases, with 19 bases separating them. Per the germline V gene, CDR1 is LNHDA and CDR2 is SQIVND (reference sequence).

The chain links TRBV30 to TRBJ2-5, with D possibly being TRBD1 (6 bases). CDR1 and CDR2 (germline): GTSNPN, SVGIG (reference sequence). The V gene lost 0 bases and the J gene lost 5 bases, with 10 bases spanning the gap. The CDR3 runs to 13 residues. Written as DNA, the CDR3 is TGTGCCTGGAGTGTGCAGGGGTTGGAGACCCAGTACTTC. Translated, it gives CAWSVQGLETQYF.

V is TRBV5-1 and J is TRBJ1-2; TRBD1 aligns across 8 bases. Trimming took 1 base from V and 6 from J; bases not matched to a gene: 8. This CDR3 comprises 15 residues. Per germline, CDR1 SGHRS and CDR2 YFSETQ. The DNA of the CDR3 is TGCGCCAGCAGCTTGTCCCAGGGGGCTCTGAATGGCTACACCTTC. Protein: CASSLSQGALNGYTF.

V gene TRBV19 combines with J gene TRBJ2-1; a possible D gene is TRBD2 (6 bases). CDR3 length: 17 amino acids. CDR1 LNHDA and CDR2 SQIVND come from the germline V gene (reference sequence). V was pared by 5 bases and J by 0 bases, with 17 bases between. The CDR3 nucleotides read TGTGCCAGTAGTGGCTCGGGACTCCGGAGCTCCTACAATGAGCAGTTCTTC. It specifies CASSGSGLRSSYNEQFF.

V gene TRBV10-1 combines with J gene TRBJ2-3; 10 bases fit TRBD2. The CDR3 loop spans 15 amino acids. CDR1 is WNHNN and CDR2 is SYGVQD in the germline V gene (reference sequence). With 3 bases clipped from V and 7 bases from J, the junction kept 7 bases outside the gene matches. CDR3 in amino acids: CASSEGLAGVNTQYF. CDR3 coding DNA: TGCGCCAGCAGTGAAGGGCTAGCGGGGGTGAATACGCAGTATTTT.

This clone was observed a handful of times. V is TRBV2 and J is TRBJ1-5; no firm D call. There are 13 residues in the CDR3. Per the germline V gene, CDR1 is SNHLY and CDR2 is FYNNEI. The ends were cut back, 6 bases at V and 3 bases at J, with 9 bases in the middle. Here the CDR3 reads CASSDGDNQPQHF. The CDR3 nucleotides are TGTGCCAGCAGCGACGGGGACAATCAGCCCCAGCATTTT.

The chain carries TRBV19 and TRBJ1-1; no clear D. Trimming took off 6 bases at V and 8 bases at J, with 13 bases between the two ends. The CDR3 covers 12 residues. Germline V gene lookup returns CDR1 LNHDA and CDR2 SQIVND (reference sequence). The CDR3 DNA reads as TGTGCCAGTAGGCAGTATCCGACAGAAGCTTTCTTT. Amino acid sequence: CASRQYPTEAFF.